Here is one T cell receptor beta chain with its context. Its antigen is unknown. TCRdb keeps only in-frame clones here, not all; method: immunoSEQ multiplex PCR. The sample has under 2,500,000 clones; roughly 95% are singletons. Germline V gene sequence: CDR1 SGHRS, CDR2 YFSETQ. The CDR3 is 15 residues long. After removal of 3 bases from V and 1 base from J, the junction contained 5 bases not matched to a gene. The data stem from a study of shared clonotypes between healthy human individuals. Study-level information: Three plates were used per donor for CD4 naive, three for CD4 memory, two for CD8 naive and one for CD8 memory.

Study findings and constraints: Sampling included only blood; tissue repertoires likely differ. Memory subsets generally showed smaller estimated richness than naive subsets did.

The chain recombines TRBV5-1 with TRBJ2-5, with 8 bases fitting TRBD2. The receptor was derived from a man younger than 35 in good health. Specimen: naive CD4+ T cells sorted from blood. The sample's subset: CD45RA+ positively selected. This chain's CDR3 is CASSSLSGAQETQYF. The DNA for the CDR3 is TGCGCCAGCAGCTCTCTTAGCGGGGCCCAAGAGACCCAGTACTTC.